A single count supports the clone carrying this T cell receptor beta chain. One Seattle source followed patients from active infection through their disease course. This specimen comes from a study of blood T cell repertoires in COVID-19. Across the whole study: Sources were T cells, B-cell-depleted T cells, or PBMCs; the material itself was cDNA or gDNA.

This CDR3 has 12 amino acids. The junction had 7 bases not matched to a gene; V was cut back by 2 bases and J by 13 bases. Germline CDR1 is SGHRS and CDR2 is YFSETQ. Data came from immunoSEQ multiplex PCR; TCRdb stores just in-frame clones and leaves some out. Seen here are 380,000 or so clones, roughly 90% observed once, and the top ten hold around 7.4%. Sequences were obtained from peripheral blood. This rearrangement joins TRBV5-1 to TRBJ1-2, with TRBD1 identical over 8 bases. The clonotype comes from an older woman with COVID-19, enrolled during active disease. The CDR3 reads CASSLDRGGFTF. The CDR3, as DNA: TGCGCCAGCAGCTTAGACAGGGGAGGTTTCACCTTC. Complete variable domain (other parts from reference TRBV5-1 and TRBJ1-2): KAGVTQTPRYLIKTRGQQVTLSCSPISGHRSVSWYQQTPGQGLQFLFEYFSETQRNKGNFPGRFSGRQFSNSRSEMNVSTLELGDSALYLCASSLDRGGFTFGSGTRLTVV.